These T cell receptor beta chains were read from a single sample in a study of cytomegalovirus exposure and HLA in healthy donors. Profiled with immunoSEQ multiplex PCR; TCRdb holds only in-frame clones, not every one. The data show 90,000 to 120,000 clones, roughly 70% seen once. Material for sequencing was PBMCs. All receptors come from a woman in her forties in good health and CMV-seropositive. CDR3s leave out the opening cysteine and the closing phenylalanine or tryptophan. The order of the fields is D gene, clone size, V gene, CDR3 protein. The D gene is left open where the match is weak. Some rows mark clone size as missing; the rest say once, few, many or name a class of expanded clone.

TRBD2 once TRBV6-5 ASSYSGRGNTGELF
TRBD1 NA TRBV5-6 ASSPDRGGYGYT
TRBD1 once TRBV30 AFPWGQGAGGYT
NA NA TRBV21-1 ASSKVSGRGLKRNTEAF
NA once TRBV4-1 ASSQAPTVSYEQY
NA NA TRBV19 ASSIGQGGWNEQF
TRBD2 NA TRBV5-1 ASSLTSRGAYNEQF
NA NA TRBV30 AWSLSGNQPQH
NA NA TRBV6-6 ASSYSPGGLYGYT
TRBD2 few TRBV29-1 SVAKTSGGYNEQF
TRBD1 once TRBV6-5 ASSYSGTGLDTQY
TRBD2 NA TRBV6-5 ASWSGGRTDTQY
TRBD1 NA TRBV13 ASSGLLTGEQATEAF
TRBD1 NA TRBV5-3 ARSYDRANTGELF
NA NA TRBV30 AWMNRGRKTQY
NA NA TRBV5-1 ASSLEGGRDGYT
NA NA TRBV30 AWSRGGTSYEQY
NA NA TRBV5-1 ASSPGTQAYEQY
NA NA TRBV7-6 ASSLDPGDGYT
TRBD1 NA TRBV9 ASSLGQWGEQY
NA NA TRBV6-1 ASSEVRGAAYEQY
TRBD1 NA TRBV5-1 ASSSRGQGAAGANVLT
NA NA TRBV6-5 ASTGGAPNEQF
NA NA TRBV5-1 ASSLDTGWHSPLH
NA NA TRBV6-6 ASATAGNEKLF
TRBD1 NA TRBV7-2 ASSRRGTGENEQF
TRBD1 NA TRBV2 ASSEDYRGDQPQH
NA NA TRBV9 ASSVGSRRGGYT
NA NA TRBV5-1 ASTPLPTSGHEKLF
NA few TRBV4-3 ASSRIQGSNEKLF
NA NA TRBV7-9 ASSLTGVGYGYT
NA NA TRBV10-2 ASSETKEGHEQY
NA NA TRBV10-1 ASSESLSQETQY
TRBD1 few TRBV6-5 ASSHDRVYGYT
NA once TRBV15 ATSPDSDSNQPQH
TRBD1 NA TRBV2 ASGGQGVSYEQY
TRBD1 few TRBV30 AWNRGSETQY
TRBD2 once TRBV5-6 ASSILAGVQETQY
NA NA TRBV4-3 ASSQDRGFPDQPQH
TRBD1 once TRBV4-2 ASSSGGREWAQPQH
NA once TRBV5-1 ASSMTGSPNYGYT
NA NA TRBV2 ASTGGNQPQH
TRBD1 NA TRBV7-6 ASSRTTTGGNSEAF
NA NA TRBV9 ASSVVESGGYT
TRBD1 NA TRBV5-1 ASSSDSGTGGYNSPLH
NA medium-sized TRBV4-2 ASSQERFRGDTGELF